This entry lists 5 T cell receptor beta chains sequenced from one sample in a study of CD8 T cells in ankylosing spondylitis. TCRdb independently ran MiXCR on the 5' RACE reads; one entry per CDR3 protein. The sample shows 250,000 to 350,000 distinct CDR3 sequences, around 20% of them seen only once. Specimen: blood, either unsorted or a sorted T cell fraction (not recorded which). The receptors were gathered from a male donor with ankylosing spondylitis or in good health (not recorded which).

This clonotype occurred a few times. The CDR3 region is CASSHRDRAGFGGYTF. The CDR3 DNA is TGTGCCAGCAGCCACCGAGACAGGGCCGGGTTTGGAGGCTACACCTTC. The rearrangement uses TRBV3-1 and TRBJ1-2; 7 nucleotides agree with TRBD1. Germline V gene lookup returns CDR1 LGHDT and CDR2 YNNKEL (reference sequence). CDR3 length: 16 amino acids. Trimming removed 3 bases from V and 8 bases from J; junction bases left unmatched: 15.

Concerning this clonotype itself: One end of the junction is discordant with germline, which a read error may explain. This sequence joins TRBV19 and TRBJ2-2; D possibly corresponds to TRBD2 (5 bases). CDR1 is LNHDA, CDR2 SQIVND, per germline (reference sequence). The CDR3 loop spans 16 amino acids. CDR3: CASSILTGLNTGEPFF. The CDR3 DNA follows: TGTGCCAGTAGTATACTAACGGGCCTTAACACCGGGGAGCCGTTTTTT.

This chain joins TRBV3-1 and TRBJ2-5, with 10 bases matching TRBD1. Trimming removed 6 bases from V and 1 base from J; junction bases left unmatched: 14. Germline V gene data show CDR1 as LGHDT and CDR2 as YNNKEL (reference sequence). The CDR3 runs 18 residues. The CDR3: CASSSDRGRLRGQETQYF. The CDR3 DNA sequence: TGTGCCAGCAGTTCAGACAGGGGGCGTCTCCGGGGCCAAGAGACCCAGTACTTC.

The chain links TRBV7-6 to TRBJ2-3, with D tentatively TRBD2 (7 bases). The CDR3 has 14 amino acids. Per germline, CDR1 SGHVS and CDR2 FNYEAQ. The ends were cut back, 4 bases at V and 2 bases at J, with 10 bases in the middle. The CDR3: CASSSRGLTDTQYF. The CDR3 DNA sequence: TGTGCCAGCAGCTCGCGGGGGCTCACAGATACGCAGTATTTT.

This clonotype was recorded a few times. This sequence joins TRBV6-1 and TRBJ2-7; TRBD1 agrees at 7 bases. V lost 3 bases to trimming and J lost 0 bases; unmatched junction nucleotides: 5. The CDR3 runs to 15 residues. Germline V CDR1 and CDR2: MNHNS, SASEGT. CDR3 DNA: TGTGCCAGCAGTGAGGGACAGCCAGTCTCCTACGAGCAGTACGTC. Its protein product is CASSEGQPVSYEQYV.